This passage covers 9 T cell receptor beta chains from one sample sequenced in a study of blood T cell repertoires in COVID-19. Produced via immunoSEQ multiplex PCR; TCRdb's table is partial and in-frame only. The data hold hundreds of thousands of clones, with about 83% observed a single time. Input material: peripheral blood. The receptors were sampled from a woman in her thirties with COVID-19, enrolled during active disease.

CDR3 in amino acids: CASSLVGDYEQYF. The CDR3 region has the DNA TGTGCCAGCAGCTTAGTAGGGGATTACGAGCAGTACTTC. V is TRBV7-2 and J is TRBJ2-7; perhaps TRBD1 as D (5 bases). CDR1 SGHTA and CDR2 FQGNSA come from the germline V gene. The CDR3 is made up of 13 amino acids. The V end lost 1 base, the J end lost 4 bases, and 8 bases lay between the germline ends.

This chain connects TRBV30 to TRBJ2-4, with 7 bases fitting TRBD2. The ends lost 4 bases at V and 1 base at J; junction bases unmatched: 10. The CDR3 totals 16 residues. From germline, CDR1 is GTSNPN and CDR2 SVGIG (reference sequence). The CDR3: CAWTPGLVLAKNIQYF. Here the CDR3 DNA reads TGTGCCTGGACCCCCGGACTAGTGCTGGCCAAAAACATTCAGTACTTC.

The chain joins TRBV14 to TRBJ2-5, with D maybe TRBD2 (7 bases). Trimming took 5 bases from V and 9 from J, leaving 19 bases between them. Germline CDR1 is SGHDN and CDR2 is FVKESK. The CDR3 loop spans 14 amino acids. This chain's CDR3 is CASSSAGAPRAQYF. Written as DNA, the CDR3 is TGTGCCAGCAGCTCCGCGGGGGCCCCTCGAGCCCAGTACTTC.

The chain carries TRBV18 and TRBJ2-3; D gene uncertain. Germline V gene data show CDR1 as KGHSH and CDR2 as LQKENI. This CDR3 contains 16 residues. The V and J ends lost 3 bases and 2 bases respectively, with 15 bases between them. CDR3 sequence reads: CASSPSYQTFTDTQYF. CDR3 bases: TGTGCCAGCTCACCCTCCTACCAAACCTTCACAGATACGCAGTATTTT.

V usage is TRBV19 and J usage is TRBJ2-1, with 9 positions matching TRBD2. The J segment lost 13 bases and the V segment lost 6 bases, leaving 4 bases of the junction unmatched. In germline, CDR1 is LNHDA, CDR2 SQIVND (reference sequence). The CDR3 sequence is 11 residues long. The CDR3 DNA sequence: TGTGCCAGTAGACTAGCGGGTTTTCAGTTCTTC. Protein sequence: CASRLAGFQFF.

The J gene is TRBJ1-5, the V gene TRBV6-2 or TRBV6-3; D is possibly TRBD1 (5 bases). The CDR3 spans 15 residues. The V end was cut by 2 bases, the J end by 4 bases, with 12 bases between. CDR1 and CDR2 from the germline V gene are MNHEY and SVGEGT. Here the CDR3 DNA reads TGTGCCAGCAGTTACGCGGGGGGAGTTAATCAGCCCCAGCATTTT. Residues: CASSYAGGVNQPQHF.

This chain uses TRBV28 with TRBJ1-2; 9 nucleotides align to TRBD1. The CDR3 loop spans 15 amino acids. V was pared by 6 bases and J by 0 bases, with 5 bases of the junction left unmatched. CDR1 MDHEN and CDR2 SYDVKM come from the germline V gene. CDR3 region: CASSPRTGANYGYTF. The CDR3 DNA follows: TGTGCCAGCAGCCCGAGGACAGGGGCTAACTATGGCTACACCTTC.

The chain uses TRBV6-2 or TRBV6-3 and TRBJ2-1; TRBD1 is a possible D gene (5 bases). CDR1 is MNHEY and CDR2 is SVGEGT in the germline V gene. Trimming shortened V by 0 bases and J by 8 bases, and 17 bases separated the two germline ends. CDR3 length: 16 amino acids. The CDR3 sequence is CASSYSAGKAPYEQFF. The CDR3 region has the DNA TGTGCCAGCAGTTACTCGGCAGGGAAGGCCCCATATGAGCAGTTCTTC.

Comments on this clone: Additional DNA sequences in this sample encode the identical CDR3. The rearrangement links TRBV30 to TRBJ1-5; D remains ambiguous. CDR1 is GTSNPN, CDR2 SVGIG, per germline (reference sequence). The CDR3 is 12 amino acids. Trimming removed 5 bases from V and 4 bases from J, with 9 bases in between. The CDR3 coding sequence is TGTGCCTGGTCAGGTTCTAATCAGCCCCAGCATTTT. This translates into CAWSGSNQPQHF.